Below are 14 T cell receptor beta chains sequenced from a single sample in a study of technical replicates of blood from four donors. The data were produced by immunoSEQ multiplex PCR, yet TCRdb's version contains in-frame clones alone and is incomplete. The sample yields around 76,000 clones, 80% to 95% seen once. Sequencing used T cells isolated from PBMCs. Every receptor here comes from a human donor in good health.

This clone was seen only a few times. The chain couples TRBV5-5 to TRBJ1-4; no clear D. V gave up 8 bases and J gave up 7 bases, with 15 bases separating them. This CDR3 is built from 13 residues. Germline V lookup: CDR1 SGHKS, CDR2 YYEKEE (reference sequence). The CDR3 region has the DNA TGTGCCAGTACGGAGGATCGGAGTGAAAAACTGTTTTTT. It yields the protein CASTEDRSEKLFF.

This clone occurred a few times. This chain's CDR3 is CASSSGTGNNEQFF. The CDR3 DNA is TGTGCCAGCAGTTCCGGGACAGGTAACAATGAGCAGTTCTTC. This rearrangement joins TRBV28 to TRBJ2-1, with 8 bases matching TRBD1. Germline CDR1 is MDHEN and CDR2 is SYDVKM. With 4 bases clipped from V and 5 bases from J, the junction kept 4 bases outside the gene matches. This CDR3 region has 14 residues.

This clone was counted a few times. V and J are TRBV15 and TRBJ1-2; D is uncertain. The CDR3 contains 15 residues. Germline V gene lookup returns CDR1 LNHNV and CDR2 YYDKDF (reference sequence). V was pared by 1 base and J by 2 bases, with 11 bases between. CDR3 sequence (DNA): TGTGCCACCAGCAGAGCGAGGGAATTGAACTATGGCTACACCTTC. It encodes CATSRARELNYGYTF.

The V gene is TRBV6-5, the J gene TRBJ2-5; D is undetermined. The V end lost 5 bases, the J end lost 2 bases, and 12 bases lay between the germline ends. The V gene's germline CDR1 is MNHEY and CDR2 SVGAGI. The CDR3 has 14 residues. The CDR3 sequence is CASSNLEVQETQYF. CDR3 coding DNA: TGTGCCAGCAGTAATCTAGAAGTACAAGAGACCCAGTACTTC.

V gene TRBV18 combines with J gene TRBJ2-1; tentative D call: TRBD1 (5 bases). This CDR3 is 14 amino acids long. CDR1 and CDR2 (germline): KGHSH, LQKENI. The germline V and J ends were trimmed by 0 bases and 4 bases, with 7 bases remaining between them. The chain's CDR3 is CASSPPTEYNEQFF. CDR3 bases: TGTGCCAGCTCACCACCGACAGAATACAATGAGCAGTTCTTC. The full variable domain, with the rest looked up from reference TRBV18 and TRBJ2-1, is NAGVMQNPRHLVRRRGQEARLRCSPMKGHSHVYWYRQLPEEGLKFMVYLQKENIIDESGMPKERFSAEFPKEGPSILRIQQVVRGDSAAYFCASSPPTEYNEQFFGPGTRLTVL.

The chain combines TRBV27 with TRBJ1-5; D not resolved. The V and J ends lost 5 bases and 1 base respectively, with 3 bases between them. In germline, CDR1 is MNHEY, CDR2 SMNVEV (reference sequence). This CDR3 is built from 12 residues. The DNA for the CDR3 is TGTGCCAGCAGTCAAAGCAATCAGCCCCAGCATTTT. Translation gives CASSQSNQPQHF.

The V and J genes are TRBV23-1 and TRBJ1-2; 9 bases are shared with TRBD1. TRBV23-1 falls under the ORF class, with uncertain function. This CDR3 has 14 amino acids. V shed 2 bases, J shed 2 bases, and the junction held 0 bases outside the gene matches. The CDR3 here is CASSQGTGNYGYTF. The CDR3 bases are TGCGCCAGCAGTCAAGGGACAGGGAACTATGGCTACACCTTC.

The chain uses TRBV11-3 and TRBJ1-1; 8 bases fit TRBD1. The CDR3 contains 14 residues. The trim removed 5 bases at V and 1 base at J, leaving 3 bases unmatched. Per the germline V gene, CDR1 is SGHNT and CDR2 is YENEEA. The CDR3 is CASSAGQGNTEAFF. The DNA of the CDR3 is TGTGCCAGCAGCGCCGGACAGGGGAACACTGAAGCTTTCTTT.

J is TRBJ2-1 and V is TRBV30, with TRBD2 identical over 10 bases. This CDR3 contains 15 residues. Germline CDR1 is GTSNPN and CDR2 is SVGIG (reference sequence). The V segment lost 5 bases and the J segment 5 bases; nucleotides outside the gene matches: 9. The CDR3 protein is CAWATGTSANNEQFF. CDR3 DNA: TGTGCCTGGGCAACCGGGACTAGCGCCAACAATGAGCAGTTCTTC.

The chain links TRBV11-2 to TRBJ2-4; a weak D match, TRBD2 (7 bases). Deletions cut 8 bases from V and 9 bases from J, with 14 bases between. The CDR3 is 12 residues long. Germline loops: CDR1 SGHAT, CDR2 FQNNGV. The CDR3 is CASLQGGGIQYF. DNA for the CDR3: TGTGCCAGCCTACAGGGAGGGGGCATTCAGTACTTC.

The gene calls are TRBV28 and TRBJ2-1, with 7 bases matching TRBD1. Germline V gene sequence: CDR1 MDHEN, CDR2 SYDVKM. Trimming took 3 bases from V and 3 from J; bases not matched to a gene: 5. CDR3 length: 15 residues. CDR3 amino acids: CASSFAPGGYNEQFF. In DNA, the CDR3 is TGTGCCAGCAGTTTCGCACCAGGGGGCTACAATGAGCAGTTCTTC. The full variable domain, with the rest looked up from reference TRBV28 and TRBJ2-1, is DVKVTQSSRYLVKRTGEKVFLECVQDMDHENMFWYRQDPGLGLRLIYFSYDVKMKEKGDIPEGYSVSREKKERFSLILESASTNQTSMYLCASSFAPGGYNEQFFGPGTRLTVL.

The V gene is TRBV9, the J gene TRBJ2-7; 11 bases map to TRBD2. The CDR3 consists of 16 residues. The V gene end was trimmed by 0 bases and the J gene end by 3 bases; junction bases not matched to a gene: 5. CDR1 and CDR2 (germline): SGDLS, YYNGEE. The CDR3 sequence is CASSVGELAGGYEQYF. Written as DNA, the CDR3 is TGTGCCAGCAGCGTAGGGGAGCTAGCGGGGGGCTACGAGCAGTACTTC.

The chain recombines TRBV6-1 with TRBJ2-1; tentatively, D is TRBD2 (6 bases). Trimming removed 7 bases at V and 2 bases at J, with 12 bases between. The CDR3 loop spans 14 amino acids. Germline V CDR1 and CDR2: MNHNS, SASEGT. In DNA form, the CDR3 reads TGTGCCAGCAAGGAGGGCGGGACCTACAATGAGCAGTTCTTC. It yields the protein CASKEGGTYNEQFF.

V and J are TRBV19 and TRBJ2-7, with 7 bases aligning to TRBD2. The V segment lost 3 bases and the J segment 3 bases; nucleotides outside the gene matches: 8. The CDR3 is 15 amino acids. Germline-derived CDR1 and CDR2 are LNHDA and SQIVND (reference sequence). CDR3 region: CASSIVLAALYEQYF. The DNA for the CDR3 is TGTGCCAGTAGTATTGTTCTAGCGGCCCTCTACGAGCAGTACTTC. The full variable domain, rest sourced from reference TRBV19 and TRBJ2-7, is DGGITQSPKYLFRKEGQNVTLSCEQNLNHDAMYWYRQDPGQGLRLIYYSQIVNDFQKGDIAEGYSVSREKKESFPLTVTSAQKNPTAFYLCASSIVLAALYEQYFGPGTRLTVT.